This T cell receptor (beta chain) was sequenced for a study of blood T cell repertoires in COVID-19. Background on the study: Sites in the United States, Italy and Spain provided acute and convalescent COVID-19 samples. PBMCs, B-cell-depleted T cells, or T cells provided the cDNA or gDNA that made up the material.

V shed 7 bases and J shed 6 bases, with 25 bases lying between them. CDR3 length equals 16 residues. Germline V gene data show CDR1 as SGHTA and CDR2 as FQGNSA. As processed by the authors: Counts of nucleated cells, estimated from reference gene primer amplification, were obtained. TCRdb's table, derived via immunoSEQ multiplex PCR, lists solely in-frame clones and lacks some. From that table come the V and J calls and clone size; the DNA was used to work out D and trimming. The repertoire holds about 300,000 clones, with around 90% as singletons. The V gene is TRBV7-2, the J gene TRBJ2-7; D gene ambiguous. The sequenced sample was peripheral blood. The receptor comes from a man aged 70 or older with acute or convalescent COVID-19. For the CDR3, the DNA is TGTGCCAGCACTCCCCCCGCTGCCACCCAATGGGCCGAGCAGTACTTC. This sequence encodes CASTPPAATQWAEQYF.